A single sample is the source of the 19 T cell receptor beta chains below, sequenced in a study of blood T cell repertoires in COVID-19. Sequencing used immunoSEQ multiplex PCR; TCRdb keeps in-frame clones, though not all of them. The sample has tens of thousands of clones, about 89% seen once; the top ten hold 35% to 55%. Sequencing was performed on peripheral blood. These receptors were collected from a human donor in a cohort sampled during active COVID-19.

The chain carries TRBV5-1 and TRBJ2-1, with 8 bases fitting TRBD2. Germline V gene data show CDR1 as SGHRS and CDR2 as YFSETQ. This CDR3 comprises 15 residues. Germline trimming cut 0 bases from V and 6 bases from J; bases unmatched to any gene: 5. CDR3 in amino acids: CASSLAGGPSNEQFF. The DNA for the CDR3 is TGCGCCAGCAGCTTGGCGGGGGGGCCCTCCAATGAGCAGTTCTTC.

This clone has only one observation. In nucleotides, the CDR3 is TGCGCCAGCAGCTTGGGGCAACAGGGGGCCTACGAGCAGTACTTC. It codes for CASSLGQQGAYEQYF. V and J are TRBV5-1 and TRBJ2-7; 8 bases are a match to TRBD1. The CDR3 contains 15 residues. Germline CDR1 is SGHRS and CDR2 is YFSETQ. V lost 0 bases to trimming and J lost 2 bases; unmatched junction nucleotides: 4.

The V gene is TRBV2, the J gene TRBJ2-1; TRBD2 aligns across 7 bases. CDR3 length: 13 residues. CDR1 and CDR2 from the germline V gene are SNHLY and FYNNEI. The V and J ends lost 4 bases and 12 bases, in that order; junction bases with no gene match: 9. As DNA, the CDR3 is TGTGCCAGCAGTGGGGGGGAGGGCGTACGGCAGTTCTTC. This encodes CASSGGEGVRQFF.

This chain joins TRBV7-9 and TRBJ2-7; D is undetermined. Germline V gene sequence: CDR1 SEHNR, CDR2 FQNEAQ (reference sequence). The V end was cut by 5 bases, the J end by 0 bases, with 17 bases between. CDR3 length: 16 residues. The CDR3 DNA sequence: TGTGCCAGCAGCCTTTGGTCTGGTATTAGCTCCTACGAGCAGTACTTC. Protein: CASSLWSGISSYEQYF.

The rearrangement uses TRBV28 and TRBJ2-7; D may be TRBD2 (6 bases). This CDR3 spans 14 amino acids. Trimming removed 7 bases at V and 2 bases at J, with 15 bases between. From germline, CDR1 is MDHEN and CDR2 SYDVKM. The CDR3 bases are TGTGCCAGCACCAAAGGCGGGGCCGCCTACGAGCAGTACTTC. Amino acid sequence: CASTKGGAAYEQYF.

CDR3: CASSLTGTGTNTEAFF. The CDR3 coding sequence is TGTGCCAGCAGCTTGACCGGGACAGGGACAAACACTGAAGCTTTCTTT. This sequence joins TRBV11-3 and TRBJ1-1; 9 bases are shared with TRBD1. CDR3 length equals 16 residues. The J segment lost 2 bases and the V segment lost 3 bases, leaving 7 bases of the junction unmatched. CDR1 SGHNT and CDR2 YENEEA come from the germline V gene.

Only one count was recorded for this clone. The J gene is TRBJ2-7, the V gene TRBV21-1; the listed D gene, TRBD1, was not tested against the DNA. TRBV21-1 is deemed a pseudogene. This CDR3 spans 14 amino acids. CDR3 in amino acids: CASRGDRTTYEQYF. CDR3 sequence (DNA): TGTGCCAGCAGGGGGGACAGGACCACCTACGAGCAGTACTTC.

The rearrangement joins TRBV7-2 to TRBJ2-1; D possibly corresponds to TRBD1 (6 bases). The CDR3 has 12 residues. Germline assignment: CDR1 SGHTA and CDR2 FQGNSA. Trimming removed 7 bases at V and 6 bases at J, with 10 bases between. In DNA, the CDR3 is TGTGCCAGCAACAGACAGGTCAATGAGCAGTTCTTC. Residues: CASNRQVNEQFF.

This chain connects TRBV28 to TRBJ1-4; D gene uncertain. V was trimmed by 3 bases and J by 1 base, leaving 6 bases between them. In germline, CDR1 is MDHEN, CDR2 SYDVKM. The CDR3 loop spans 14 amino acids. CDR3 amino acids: CASSLTQTNEKLFF. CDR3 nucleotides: TGTGCCAGCAGTTTGACACAAACTAATGAAAAACTGTTTTTT. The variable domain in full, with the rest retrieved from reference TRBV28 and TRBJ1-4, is DVKVTQSSRYLVKRTGEKVFLECVQDMDHENMFWYRQDPGLGLRLIYFSYDVKMKEKGDIPEGYSVSREKKERFSLILESASTNQTSMYLCASSLTQTNEKLFFGSGTQLSVL.

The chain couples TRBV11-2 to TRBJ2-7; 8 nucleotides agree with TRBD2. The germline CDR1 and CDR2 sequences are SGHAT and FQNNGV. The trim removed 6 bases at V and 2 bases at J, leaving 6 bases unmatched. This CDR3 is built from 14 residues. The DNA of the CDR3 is TGTGCCAGCAGGCCGTACGGGGGGGCCTACGAGCAGTACTTC. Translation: CASRPYGGAYEQYF.

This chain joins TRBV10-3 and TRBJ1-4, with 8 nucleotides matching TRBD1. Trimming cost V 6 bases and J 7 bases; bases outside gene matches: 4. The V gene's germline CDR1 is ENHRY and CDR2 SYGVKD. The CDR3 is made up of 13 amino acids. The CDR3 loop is CAISRGLGEKLFF. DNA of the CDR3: TGTGCCATCAGCAGGGGGCTTGGTGAAAAACTGTTTTTT.

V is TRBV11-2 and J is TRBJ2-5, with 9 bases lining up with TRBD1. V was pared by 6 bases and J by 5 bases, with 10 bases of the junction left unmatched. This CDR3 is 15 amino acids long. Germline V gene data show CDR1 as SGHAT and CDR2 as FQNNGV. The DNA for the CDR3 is TGTGCCAGCAGTTCCGGGACAGGGAGGTCGGAGACCCAGTACTTC. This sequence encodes CASSSGTGRSETQYF. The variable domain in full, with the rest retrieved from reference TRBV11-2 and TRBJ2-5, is EAGVAQSPRYKIIEKRQSVAFWCNPISGHATLYWYQQILGQGPKLLIQFQNNGVVDDSQLPKDRFSAERLKGVDSTLKIQPAKLEDSAVYLCASSSGTGRSETQYFGPGTRLLVL.

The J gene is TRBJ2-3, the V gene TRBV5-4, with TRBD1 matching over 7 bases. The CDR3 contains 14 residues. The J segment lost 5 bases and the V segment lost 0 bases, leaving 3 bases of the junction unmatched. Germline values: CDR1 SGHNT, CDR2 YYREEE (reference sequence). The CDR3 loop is CASSLGQGKDTQYF. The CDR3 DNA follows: TGTGCCAGCAGCTTGGGACAGGGTAAAGATACGCAGTATTTT.

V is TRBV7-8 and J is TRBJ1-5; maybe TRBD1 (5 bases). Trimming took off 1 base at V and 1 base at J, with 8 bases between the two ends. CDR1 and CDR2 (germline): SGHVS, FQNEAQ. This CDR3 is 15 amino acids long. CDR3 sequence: CASSLGQGSNQPQHF. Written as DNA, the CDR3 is TGTGCCAGCAGCTTAGGGCAGGGAAGCAATCAGCCCCAGCATTTT.

CDR3 residues: CASSQNTGRTDTQYF. CDR3 DNA: TGTGCCAGCAGCCAAAACACAGGCCGCACAGATACGCAGTATTTT. The rearrangement links TRBV14 to TRBJ2-3, with D tentatively TRBD1 (5 bases). Germline V gene data show CDR1 as SGHDN and CDR2 as FVKESK. V shed 2 bases and J shed 1 base, with 10 bases lying between them. The CDR3 runs 15 residues.

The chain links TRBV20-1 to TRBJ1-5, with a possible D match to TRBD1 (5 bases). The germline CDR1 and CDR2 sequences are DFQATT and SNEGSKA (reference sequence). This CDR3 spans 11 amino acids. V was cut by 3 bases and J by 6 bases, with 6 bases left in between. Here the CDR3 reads CSARGGQPQHF. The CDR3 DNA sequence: TGCAGTGCTAGGGGGGGTCAGCCCCAGCATTTT.

CDR3 sequence (DNA): TGTGCCACCAGTAAGGCAGGGGTTTACTCTGGAAACACCATATATTTT. This sequence encodes CATSKAGVYSGNTIYF. The chain has TRBV15 and TRBJ1-3; possibly TRBD1 for D (6 bases). The V and J ends lost 6 bases and 0 bases respectively, with 15 bases between them. This CDR3 contains 16 residues. Germline V gives CDR1 LNHNV, CDR2 YYDKDF (reference sequence).

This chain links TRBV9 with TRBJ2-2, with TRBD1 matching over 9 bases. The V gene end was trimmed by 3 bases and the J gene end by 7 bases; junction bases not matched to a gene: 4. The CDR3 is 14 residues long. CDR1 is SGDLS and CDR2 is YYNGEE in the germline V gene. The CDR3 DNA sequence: TGTGCCAGCAGCGCAGGGACAGGGATCGGGGAGCTGTTTTTT. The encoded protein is CASSAGTGIGELFF.

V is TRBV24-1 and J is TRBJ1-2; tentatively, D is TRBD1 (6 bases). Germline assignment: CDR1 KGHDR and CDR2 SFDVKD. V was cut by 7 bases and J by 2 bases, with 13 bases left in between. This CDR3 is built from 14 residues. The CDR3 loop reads CATRGVDRNYGYTF. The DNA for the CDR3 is TGTGCCACCAGGGGAGTCGACAGGAACTATGGCTACACCTTC.